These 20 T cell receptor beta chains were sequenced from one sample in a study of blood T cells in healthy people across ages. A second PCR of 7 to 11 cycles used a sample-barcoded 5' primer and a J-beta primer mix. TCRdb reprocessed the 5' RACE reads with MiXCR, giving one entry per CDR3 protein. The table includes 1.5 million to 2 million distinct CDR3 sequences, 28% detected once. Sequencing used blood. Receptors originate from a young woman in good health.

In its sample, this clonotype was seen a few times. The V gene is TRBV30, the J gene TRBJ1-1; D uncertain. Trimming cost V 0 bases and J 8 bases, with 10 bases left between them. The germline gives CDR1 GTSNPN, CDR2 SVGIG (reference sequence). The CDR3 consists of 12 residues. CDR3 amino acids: CAWSVSGREAFF. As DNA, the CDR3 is TGTGCCTGGAGTGTATCGGGTAGGGAAGCTTTCTTT.

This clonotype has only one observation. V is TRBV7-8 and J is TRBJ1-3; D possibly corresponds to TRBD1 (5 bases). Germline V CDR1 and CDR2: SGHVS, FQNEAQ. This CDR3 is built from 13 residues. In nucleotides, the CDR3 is TGTTTCAGCAGCCCCAGGGCGGGAAACACCATATATTTT. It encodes CFSSPRAGNTIYF.

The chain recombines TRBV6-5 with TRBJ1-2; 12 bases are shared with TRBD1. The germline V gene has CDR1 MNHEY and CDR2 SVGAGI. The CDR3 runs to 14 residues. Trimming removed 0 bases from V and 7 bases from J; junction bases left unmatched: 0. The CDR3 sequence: CASSYSGQGAGYTF. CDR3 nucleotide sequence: TGTGCCAGCAGTTACTCGGGACAGGGGGCTGGCTACACCTTC.

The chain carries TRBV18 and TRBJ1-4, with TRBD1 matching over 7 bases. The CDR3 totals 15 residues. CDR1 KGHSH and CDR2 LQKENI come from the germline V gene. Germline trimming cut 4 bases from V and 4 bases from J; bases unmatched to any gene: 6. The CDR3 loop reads CASSRSTGINEKLFF. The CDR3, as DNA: TGTGCCAGCTCACGATCGACAGGGATTAATGAAAAACTGTTTTTT.

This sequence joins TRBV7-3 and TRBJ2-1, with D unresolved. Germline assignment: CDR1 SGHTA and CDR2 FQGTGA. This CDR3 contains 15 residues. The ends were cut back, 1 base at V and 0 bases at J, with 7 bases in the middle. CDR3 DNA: TGTGCCAGCAGCTTAATCTCGAGCTCCTACAATGAGCAGTTCTTC. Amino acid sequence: CASSLISSSYNEQFF.

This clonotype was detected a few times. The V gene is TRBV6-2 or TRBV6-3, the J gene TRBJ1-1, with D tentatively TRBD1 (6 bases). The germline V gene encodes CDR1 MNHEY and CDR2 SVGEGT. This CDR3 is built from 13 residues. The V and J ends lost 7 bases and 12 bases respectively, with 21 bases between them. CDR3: CASTTTGLSSPFF. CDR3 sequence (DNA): TGTGCCAGCACCACTACAGGGCTATCGTCACCTTTCTTT.

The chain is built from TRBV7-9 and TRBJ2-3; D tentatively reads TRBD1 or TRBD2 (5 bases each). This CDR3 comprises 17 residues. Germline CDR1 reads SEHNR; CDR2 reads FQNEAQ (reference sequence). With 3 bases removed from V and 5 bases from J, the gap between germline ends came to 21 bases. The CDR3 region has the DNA TGTGCCAGCAGCTTGGATTGGGAGCAAGGGGCCGGAGATACGCAGTATTTT. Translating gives CASSLDWEQGAGDTQYF.

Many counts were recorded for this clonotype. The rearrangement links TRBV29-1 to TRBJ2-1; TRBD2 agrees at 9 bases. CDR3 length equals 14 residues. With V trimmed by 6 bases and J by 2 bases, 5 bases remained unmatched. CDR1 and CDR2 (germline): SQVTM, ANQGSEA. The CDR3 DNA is TGCAGCGTCCTAGCGGGGAGTACCTACAATGAGCAGTTCTTC. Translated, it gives CSVLAGSTYNEQFF.

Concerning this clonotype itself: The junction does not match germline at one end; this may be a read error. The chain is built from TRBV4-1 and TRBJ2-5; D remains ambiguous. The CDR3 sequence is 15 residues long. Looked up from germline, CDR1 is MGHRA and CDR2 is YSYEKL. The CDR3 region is CASSQDPEQSETRYF. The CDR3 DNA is TGCGCCAGCAGCCAAGATCCCGAGCAGTCAGAGACCCGGTACTTC.

CDR3 amino acids: CATSRDRGRAVEKLFF. The CDR3 bases are TGTGCCACCAGCAGAGATCGTGGCAGGGCTGTTGAAAAACTGTTTTTT. V and J are TRBV15 and TRBJ1-4, with a weak D call TRBD1 (5 bases). Germline V gives CDR1 LNHNV, CDR2 YYDKDF (reference sequence). The CDR3 runs to 16 residues. V was shortened by 0 bases and J by 7 bases, with 15 bases between the two germline ends.

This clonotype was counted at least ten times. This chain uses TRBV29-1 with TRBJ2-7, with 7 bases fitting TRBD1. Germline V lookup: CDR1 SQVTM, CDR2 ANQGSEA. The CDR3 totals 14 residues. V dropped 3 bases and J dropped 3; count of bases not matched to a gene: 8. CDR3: CSVETQGTDYEQYF. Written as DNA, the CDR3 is TGCAGCGTTGAGACTCAGGGGACAGACTACGAGCAGTACTTC.

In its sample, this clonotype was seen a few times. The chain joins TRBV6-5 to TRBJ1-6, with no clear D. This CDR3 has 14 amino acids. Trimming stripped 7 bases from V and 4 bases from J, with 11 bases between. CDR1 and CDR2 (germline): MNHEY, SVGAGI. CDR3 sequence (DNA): TGTGCCAGCACCAAGGAACGGTATAATTCACCCCTCCACTTT. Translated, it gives CASTKERYNSPLHF.

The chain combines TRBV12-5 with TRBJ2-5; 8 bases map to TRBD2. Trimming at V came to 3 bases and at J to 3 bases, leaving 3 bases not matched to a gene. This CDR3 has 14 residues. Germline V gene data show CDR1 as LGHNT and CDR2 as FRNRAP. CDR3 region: CASGFGLAEETQYF. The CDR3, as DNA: TGTGCTAGTGGTTTCGGACTAGCTGAAGAGACCCAGTACTTC.

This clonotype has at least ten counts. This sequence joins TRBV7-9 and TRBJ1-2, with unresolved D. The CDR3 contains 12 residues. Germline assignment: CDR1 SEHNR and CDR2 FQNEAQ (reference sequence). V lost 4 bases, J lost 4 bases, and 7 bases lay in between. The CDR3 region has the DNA TGTGCCAGCAGCTCAGACGCCTATGGCTACACCTTC. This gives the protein CASSSDAYGYTF. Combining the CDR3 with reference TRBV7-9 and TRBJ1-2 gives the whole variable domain DTGVSQNPRHKITKRGQNVTFRCDPISEHNRLYWYRQTLGQGPEFLTYFQNEAQLEKSRLLSDRFSAERPKGSFSTLEIQRTEQGDSAMYLCASSSDAYGYTFGSGTRLTVV.

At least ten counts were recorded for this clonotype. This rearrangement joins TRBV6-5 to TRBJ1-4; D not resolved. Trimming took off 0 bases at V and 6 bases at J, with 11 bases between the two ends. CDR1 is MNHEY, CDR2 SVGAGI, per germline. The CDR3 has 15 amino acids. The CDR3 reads CASSYSGARDEKLFF. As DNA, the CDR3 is TGTGCCAGCAGTTACTCCGGAGCGAGGGATGAAAAACTGTTTTTT.

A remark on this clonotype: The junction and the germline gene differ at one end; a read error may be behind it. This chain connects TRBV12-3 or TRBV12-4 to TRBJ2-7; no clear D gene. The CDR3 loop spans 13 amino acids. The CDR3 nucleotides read TGTGCCAACAGTTTTTTGGGCGTGGGGGAGCAGTACTTC. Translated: CANSFLGVGEQYF.

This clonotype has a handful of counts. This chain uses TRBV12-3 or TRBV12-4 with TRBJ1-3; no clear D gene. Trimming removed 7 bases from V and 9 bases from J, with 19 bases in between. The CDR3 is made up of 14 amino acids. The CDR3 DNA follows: TGTGCCAGCAACCAAGACCTAGGCGGGTCCACCATATATTTT. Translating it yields CASNQDLGGSTIYF.

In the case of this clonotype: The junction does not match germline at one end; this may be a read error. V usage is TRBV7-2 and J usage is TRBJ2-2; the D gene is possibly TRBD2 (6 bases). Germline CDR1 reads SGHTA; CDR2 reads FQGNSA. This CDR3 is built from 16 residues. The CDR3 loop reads CASSLDPRVVGGELCF. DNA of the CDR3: TGTGCCAGCAGCTTAGACCCCCGCGTCGTTGGCGGGGAGCTGTGTTTT.

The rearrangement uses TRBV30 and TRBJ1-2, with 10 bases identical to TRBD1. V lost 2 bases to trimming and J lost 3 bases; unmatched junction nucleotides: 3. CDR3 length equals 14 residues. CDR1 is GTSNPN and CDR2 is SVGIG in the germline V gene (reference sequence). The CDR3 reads CAWSTGTGDYGYTF. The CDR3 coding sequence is TGTGCCTGGAGTACCGGGACAGGGGACTATGGCTACACCTTC.

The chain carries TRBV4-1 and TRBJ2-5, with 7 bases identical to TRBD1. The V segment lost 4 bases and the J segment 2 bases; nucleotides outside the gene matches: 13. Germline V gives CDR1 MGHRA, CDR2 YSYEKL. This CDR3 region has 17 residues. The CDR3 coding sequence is TGCGCCAGCAGCCGTCCAGGGCGTGGGACAGCACAAGAGACCCAGTACTTC. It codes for CASSRPGRGTAQETQYF.